This T cell receptor beta chain was sequenced during a study of shared clonotypes between healthy human individuals. Overall study findings and caveats: Among donors, sharing of clonotypes was expected to be affected by sequencing depth. Across a handful of donors, naive CD4 shared 5% to 6%, naive CD8 3.5% to 4%, memory CD4 roughly 2.1%, memory CD8 about 0.38%. It was the non-shared clonotypes that had lower generation probabilities than clonotypes shared by all four donors.

Clones were sequenced by immunoSEQ multiplex PCR, and TCRdb holds only the in-frame ones, with some missing. The sample shows 650,000 to 800,000 clones, approximately 77% of them seen only once. The CDR3 contains 17 residues. V was pared by 4 bases and J by 2 bases, with 8 bases of the junction left unmatched. Germline assignment: CDR1 SGHRS and CDR2 YFSETQ. In regard to this clone: Its antigen is not known.

Division of CD4+ cells produced a CD45RA+ naive subset and a CD45RA-negative memory subset. V and J are TRBV5-1 and TRBJ2-1; 11 positions match TRBD2. Sequenced material: memory CD4+ T cells sorted from blood. Regarding subset: CD45RA-negative fraction. The TCR sequence derives from a woman aged 30 to 39 in good health. The CDR3 spells CASSPGTSGKTYNEQFF. As DNA, the CDR3 is TGCGCCAGCAGCCCTGGGACTAGCGGCAAAACCTACAATGAGCAGTTCTTC.